A selection of T cell receptor beta chains follows, all from one sample in a study of radiation and T cells in renal cell carcinoma. Here immunoSEQ multiplex PCR was the method, and the copy in TCRdb shows in-frame clones only, minus some. The table shows about 21,000 clones, with over 70% occurring only once. Sequencing used blood, obtained from a patient whose treatment included radiotherapy and nephrectomy. The receptor source for this set is a man aged 55 to 69 with renal cell carcinoma. Both conserved end residues are trimmed from each CDR3. The order of the fields is V gene, J gene, CDR3 protein.

v_gene: TRBV21-1; j_gene: TRBJ2-5; CDR3aa: ASPERGQETQY
v_gene: TRBV5-1; j_gene: TRBJ2-2; CDR3aa: ASSWDSGDTGELF
v_gene: TRBV7-2; j_gene: TRBJ1-2; CDR3aa: ASSHRVYGYT
v_gene: TRBV29-1; j_gene: TRBJ1-4; CDR3aa: SVSSNEKLF
v_gene: TRBV5-6; j_gene: TRBJ2-7; CDR3aa: ASSLDTGTGVDEQY
v_gene: TRBV9; j_gene: TRBJ1-1; CDR3aa: ASSVDPGITEAF
v_gene: TRBV7-9; j_gene: TRBJ1-2; CDR3aa: ASRELRLLNYGYT
v_gene: TRBV19; j_gene: TRBJ2-1; CDR3aa: ASSMGLAGVYEQF
v_gene: TRBV10-2; j_gene: TRBJ1-5; CDR3aa: ASSASQGQPQH
v_gene: TRBV7-2; j_gene: TRBJ2-7; CDR3aa: ASSSRRDRSYEQY
v_gene: TRBV2; j_gene: TRBJ2-1; CDR3aa: ASSSNWVAEGSEQF
v_gene: TRBV7-8; j_gene: TRBJ2-3; CDR3aa: ASRQRLAGEIK
v_gene: TRBV5-3; j_gene: TRBJ2-1; CDR3aa: ARSFFRNLGSYNEQF
v_gene: TRBV30; j_gene: TRBJ2-7; CDR3aa: AWSGDSFYEQY
v_gene: TRBV6-4; j_gene: TRBJ2-6; CDR3aa: ASSDNSGANVLT
v_gene: TRBV30; j_gene: TRBJ1-6; CDR3aa: AWSVGGGGNSPLH
v_gene: TRBV5-1; j_gene: TRBJ2-1; CDR3aa: ASSLGGTSGSINEQF
v_gene: TRBV4-2; j_gene: TRBJ2-1; CDR3aa: ASSQDLGGFSYNEQF
v_gene: TRBV15; j_gene: TRBJ1-1; CDR3aa: ATSSLFTGLQNTEAF
v_gene: TRBV11-2; j_gene: TRBJ1-1; CDR3aa: ASSSRTGVLDTEAF
v_gene: TRBV27; j_gene: TRBJ1-2; CDR3aa: ASMRSPANYGYT
v_gene: TRBV5-1; j_gene: TRBJ2-3; CDR3aa: ASSSAQGSTDTQY
v_gene: TRBV19; j_gene: TRBJ1-4; CDR3aa: ASSIWPGGKEKLF
v_gene: TRBV18; j_gene: TRBJ2-7; CDR3aa: ASSPPKSGAYEQY
v_gene: TRBV7-2; j_gene: TRBJ2-1; CDR3aa: ASSIGTSASPGGF
v_gene: TRBV2; j_gene: TRBJ2-1; CDR3aa: ASSEGRARYNEQF
v_gene: TRBV10-3; j_gene: TRBJ2-5; CDR3aa: AISESQKTQY
v_gene: TRBV2; j_gene: TRBJ2-7; CDR3aa: ASTGTQRSEQY
v_gene: TRBV15; j_gene: TRBJ1-4; CDR3aa: ATRAGWVEKLF
v_gene: TRBV6-5; j_gene: TRBJ2-1; CDR3aa: ASRGESYNEQF
v_gene: TRBV6-5; j_gene: TRBJ1-2; CDR3aa: ASSYMQNYGYT
v_gene: TRBV7-2; j_gene: TRBJ1-2; CDR3aa: ASSSDTNRLYGYT
v_gene: TRBV29-1; j_gene: -; CDR3aa: SGISSYEQY
v_gene: TRBV28; j_gene: TRBJ2-5; CDR3aa: ASKDIKETQY
v_gene: TRBV18; j_gene: TRBJ1-6; CDR3aa: ASSPSGAINSPLH
v_gene: TRBV6-5; j_gene: TRBJ2-5; CDR3aa: ASRNPGGVETQY
v_gene: TRBV6-6; j_gene: TRBJ2-1; CDR3aa: ASSNATGSRGNEQF
v_gene: TRBV2; j_gene: TRBJ2-7; CDR3aa: ASRGQGKSKNSYEQY
v_gene: TRBV11-3; j_gene: TRBJ2-1; CDR3aa: ASSLSRGGNNEQF
v_gene: TRBV5-1; j_gene: TRBJ2-7; CDR3aa: ASSLQTAGTGVEQY
v_gene: TRBV5-4; j_gene: TRBJ2-1; CDR3aa: ASSPTSGGSYNEQF
v_gene: TRBV5-5; j_gene: TRBJ1-2; CDR3aa: ATQGLLLGGYT